The T cell receptor (beta chain) described here comes from a study of blood T cell repertoires in COVID-19. Study as a whole: The samples span acute and convalescent COVID-19 from the United States, Italy and Spain. Nucleic acid was either cDNA or gDNA, and it came from T cells, B-cell-depleted T cells, or PBMCs.

This clone was recorded at least ten times. Original processing notes: Scientists estimated how many nucleated cells there were by amplifying reference gene primers. Repertoires were generated with immunoSEQ multiplex PCR, while TCRdb's copy carries only in-frame clones and drops some. That table gives V, J and clone size, and the DNA gave D and trimming. The sample has approximately 170,000 clones; roughly four fifths are singletons. Sequenced material: peripheral blood. The TCR was taken from a man aged 65-85 years who had recovered from COVID-19.

The CDR3 sequence: CASSLGPGRANTEAFF. The CDR3 region has the DNA TGCGCCAGCAGCTTGGGGCCCGGGAGAGCGAACACTGAAGCTTTCTTT. The chain uses TRBV5-1 and TRBJ1-1; no definite D call. The CDR3 is 16 residues long. Looked up from germline, CDR1 is SGHRS and CDR2 is YFSETQ. The V end lost 0 bases, the J end lost 1 base, and 13 bases lay between the germline ends.